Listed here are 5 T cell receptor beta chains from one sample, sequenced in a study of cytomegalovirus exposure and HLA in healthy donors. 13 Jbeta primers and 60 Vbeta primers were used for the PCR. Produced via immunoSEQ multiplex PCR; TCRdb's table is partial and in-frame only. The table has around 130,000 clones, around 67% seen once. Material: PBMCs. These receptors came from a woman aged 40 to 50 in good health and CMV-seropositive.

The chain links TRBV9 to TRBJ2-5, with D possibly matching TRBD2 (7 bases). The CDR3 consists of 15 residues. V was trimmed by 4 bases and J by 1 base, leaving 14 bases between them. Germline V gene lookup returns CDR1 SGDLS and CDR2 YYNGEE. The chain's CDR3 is CASSPRGGRQETQYF. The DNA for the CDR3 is TGTGCCAGCAGCCCGAGGGGGGGCCGCCAAGAGACCCAGTACTTC. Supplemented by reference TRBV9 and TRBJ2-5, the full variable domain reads DSGVTQTPKHLITATGQRVTLRCSPRSGDLSVYWYQQSLDQGLQFLIQYYNGEERAKGNILERFSAQQFPDLHSELNLSSLELGDSALYFCASSPRGGRQETQYFGPGTRLLVL.

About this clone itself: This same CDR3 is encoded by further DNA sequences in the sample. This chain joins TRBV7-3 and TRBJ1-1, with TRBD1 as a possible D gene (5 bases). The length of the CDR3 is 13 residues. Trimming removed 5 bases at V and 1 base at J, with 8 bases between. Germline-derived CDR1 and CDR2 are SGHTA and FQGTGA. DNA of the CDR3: TGTGCCAGCAGCCTACAGGAGAACACTGAAGCTTTCTTT. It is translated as CASSLQENTEAFF.

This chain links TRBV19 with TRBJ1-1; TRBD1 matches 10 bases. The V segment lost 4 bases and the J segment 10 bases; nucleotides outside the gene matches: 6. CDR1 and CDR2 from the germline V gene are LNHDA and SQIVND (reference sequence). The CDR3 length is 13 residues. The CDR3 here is CASSSGTGVGAFF. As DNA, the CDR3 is TGTGCCAGTAGTAGCGGGACAGGGGTTGGAGCTTTCTTT.

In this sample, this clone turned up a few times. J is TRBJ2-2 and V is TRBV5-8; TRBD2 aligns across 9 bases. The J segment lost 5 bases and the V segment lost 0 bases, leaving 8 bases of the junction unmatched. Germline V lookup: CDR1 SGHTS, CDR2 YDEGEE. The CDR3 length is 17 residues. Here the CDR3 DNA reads TGTGCCAGCAGCTTGGGCGGGAGGGCCCTTGCAACCGGGGAGCTGTTTTTT. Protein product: CASSLGGRALATGELFF.

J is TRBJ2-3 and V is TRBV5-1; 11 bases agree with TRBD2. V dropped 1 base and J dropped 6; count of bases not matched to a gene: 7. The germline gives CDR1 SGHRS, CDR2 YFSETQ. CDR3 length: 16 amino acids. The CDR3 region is CASSLSLAGGRDTQYF. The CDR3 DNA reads TGCGCCAGCAGCTTGTCTCTAGCGGGGGGCCGGGATACGCAGTATTTT.